The 25 T cell receptor beta chains given below trace back to one sample, sequenced in a study of cytomegalovirus exposure and HLA in healthy donors. Primers for the PCR totalled 60 Vbeta and 13 Jbeta. Libraries were prepared by immunoSEQ multiplex PCR; TCRdb keeps only in-frame clonotypes and omits some of them. The table has about 170,000 clones, roughly 80% seen once. Sequenced sample: PBMCs. The source of these receptors is a male donor in good health and CMV-seronegative.

This clone occurred a few times. The rearrangement links TRBV5-4 to TRBJ2-7; perhaps TRBD1 as D (6 bases). This CDR3 comprises 13 residues. The germline V gene encodes CDR1 SGHNT and CDR2 YYREEE (reference sequence). With 6 bases removed from V and 1 base from J, the gap between germline ends came to 11 bases. The CDR3: CASKPDRSYEQYF. CDR3 coding DNA: TGTGCCAGCAAACCGGACAGATCCTACGAGCAGTACTTC.

This clone has a single count. The chain carries TRBV5-1 and TRBJ2-5; the D gene is possibly TRBD1 (6 bases). Between the trimmed V and J ends, which lost 2 bases and 2 bases, there was a span of 7 bases. The CDR3 is made up of 13 amino acids. The germline V gene has CDR1 SGHRS and CDR2 YFSETQ. CDR3 sequence (DNA): TGCGCCAGCAGCTTAGGGGGACAAGAGACCCAGTACTTC. It yields the protein CASSLGGQETQYF.

The J gene is TRBJ2-7, the V gene TRBV29-1, with TRBD1 matching 8 bases. The CDR3 is 15 amino acids. V lost 5 bases, J lost 2 bases, and 11 bases stayed unmatched. CDR1 SQVTM and CDR2 ANQGSEA come from the germline V gene. The CDR3 bases are TGCAGCGTTCGACCATCCACAGGGGGGACCTACGAGCAGTACTTC. As protein: CSVRPSTGGTYEQYF.

This chain connects TRBV6-5 to TRBJ2-3; D not certain. Trimming removed 5 bases from V and 6 bases from J, with 12 bases in between. The CDR3 has 13 amino acids. Germline assignment: CDR1 MNHEY and CDR2 SVGAGI. The CDR3 loop is CASSRVRSDTQYF. CDR3 nucleotide sequence: TGTGCCAGCAGTCGGGTCCGGAGCGATACGCAGTATTTT.

The count of this clone is one. This sequence joins TRBV5-5 and TRBJ1-2; TRBD1 agrees at 7 bases. Looked up from germline, CDR1 is SGHKS and CDR2 is YYEKEE (reference sequence). CDR3 length: 15 amino acids. V shed 3 bases, J shed 4 bases, and the junction held 9 bases outside the gene matches. The CDR3 reads CASSWDPEGAYGYTF. The CDR3 DNA sequence: TGTGCCAGCAGCTGGGACCCCGAGGGGGCCTATGGCTACACCTTC.

The J gene is TRBJ2-5, the V gene TRBV11-2; a weak D match, TRBD2 (6 bases). The germline V gene has CDR1 SGHAT and CDR2 FQNNGV. The CDR3 runs 15 residues. V lost 2 bases, J lost 1 base, and 11 bases lay in between. The CDR3 DNA follows: TGTGCCAGCAGCTTATGGCGGGGACTCCAAGAGACCCAGTACTTC. Amino acid sequence: CASSLWRGLQETQYF.

The chain carries TRBV10-1 and TRBJ2-7, with 9 bases lining up with TRBD1. The CDR3 consists of 15 residues. V shed 0 bases, J shed 4 bases, and the junction held 4 bases outside the gene matches. Germline CDR1 is WNHNN and CDR2 is SYGVQD (reference sequence). The CDR3 DNA is TGCGCCAGCAGTGAGTCGGGGACAGGGAAGTACGAGCAGTACTTC. Translation gives CASSESGTGKYEQYF.

The chain has TRBV28 and TRBJ1-2, with TRBD1 as a possible D gene (6 bases). The V gene lost 5 bases and the J gene lost 5 bases, with 15 bases spanning the gap. In germline, CDR1 is MDHEN, CDR2 SYDVKM. The CDR3 has 14 amino acids. The CDR3 bases are TGTGCCAGCAGTGGAGACAGGCTTCGGTATGGCTACACCTTC. Translating gives CASSGDRLRYGYTF.

The chain employs TRBV6-4 and TRBJ2-4; a possible D gene is TRBD2 (6 bases). Trimming took off 2 bases at V and 8 bases at J, with 10 bases between the two ends. The CDR3 is 13 amino acids. Germline lookup yields CDR1 MRHNA and CDR2 SNTAGT. The DNA for the CDR3 is TGTGCCAGCAGTGACCAGGGAGGAGACATTCAGTACTTC. This sequence encodes CASSDQGGDIQYF.

V is TRBV10-2 and J is TRBJ2-1; TRBD2 matches 15 bases. The CDR3 extends over 17 amino acids. Germline V lookup: CDR1 WSHSY, CDR2 SAAADI. The V and J ends lost 2 bases and 6 bases, in that order; junction bases with no gene match: 5. CDR3 protein: CASSERGLAGGGNEQFF. For the CDR3, the DNA is TGCGCCAGCAGTGAGAGGGGACTAGCGGGGGGCGGCAATGAGCAGTTCTTC.

The rearrangement uses TRBV2 and TRBJ2-1, with D hard to call. The CDR3 consists of 12 residues. Germline-derived CDR1 and CDR2 are SNHLY and FYNNEI. Trimming pared 7 bases from V and 8 bases from J, leaving 12 bases between. The CDR3 bases are TGTGCCAGCAAGGTCGTGGGCGATGAGCAGTTCTTC. Encoded protein: CASKVVGDEQFF. The complete variable domain, with remaining parts taken from reference TRBV2 and TRBJ2-1, reads EPEVTQTPSHQVTQMGQEVILRCVPISNHLYFYWYRQILGQKVEFLVSFYNNEISEKSEIFDDQFSVERPDGSNFTLKIRSTKLEDSAMYFCASKVVGDEQFFGPGTRLTVL.

This clone was counted a few times. V usage is TRBV19 and J usage is TRBJ1-5; D perhaps matches TRBD1 (5 bases). V was clipped by 6 bases and J by 2 bases, with 14 bases between them. Germline values: CDR1 LNHDA, CDR2 SQIVND (reference sequence). This CDR3 has 15 residues. DNA for the CDR3: TGTGCCAGTAGACCAGGACACGTGGGCAATCAGCCCCAGCATTTT. It codes for CASRPGHVGNQPQHF.

The chain recombines TRBV2 with TRBJ2-5, with 9 positions matching TRBD2. The CDR3 spans 16 residues. Germline values: CDR1 SNHLY, CDR2 FYNNEI. V trimming: 7 bases; J trimming: 1 base; junction bases outside the gene matches: 10. Here the CDR3 reads CASKGLAGPFQETQYF. The CDR3, as DNA: TGTGCCAGCAAAGGGCTAGCGGGGCCTTTCCAAGAGACCCAGTACTTC.

The chain uses TRBV9 and TRBJ2-2; no reliable D call. Germline V gene lookup returns CDR1 SGDLS and CDR2 YYNGEE. CDR3 length: 13 amino acids. Trimming pared 3 bases from V and 2 bases from J, leaving 5 bases between. The DNA of the CDR3 is TGTGCCAGCAGCGGGGCCAACACCGGGGAGCTGTTTTTT. The encoded protein is CASSGANTGELFF.

V is TRBV5-1 and J is TRBJ2-1; D not certain. The CDR3 is 14 residues long. The V and J ends lost 1 base and 9 bases respectively, with 14 bases between them. Per the germline V gene, CDR1 is SGHRS and CDR2 is YFSETQ. The CDR3 nucleotides are TGCGCCAGCAGCTTGTCGTTAGATTCCGGTGAGCAGTTCTTC. Protein product: CASSLSLDSGEQFF.

The gene calls are TRBV6-6 and TRBJ1-6; TRBD1 aligns across 7 bases. Germline trimming cut 0 bases from V and 9 bases from J; bases unmatched to any gene: 2. The CDR3 sequence is 14 residues long. CDR1 and CDR2 from the germline V gene are MNHNY and SVGAGI (reference sequence). The CDR3 DNA is TGTGCCAGCAGTTACTCCGGGGACAGTTCACCCCTCCACTTT. Its protein is CASSYSGDSSPLHF.

The chain is built from TRBV19 and TRBJ1-2; TRBD1 matches 8 bases. V lost 5 bases and J lost 3; bases outside the gene matches: 5. The CDR3 is 14 residues long. Germline CDR1 LNHDA, CDR2 SQIVND (reference sequence). CDR3 DNA sequence: TGTGCCAGTAGTGCCCAGGGGGCCCACTATGGCTACACCTTC. Residues: CASSAQGAHYGYTF. Using reference TRBV19 and TRBJ1-2 for the parts outside the CDR3, the full variable domain is DGGITQSPKYLFRKEGQNVTLSCEQNLNHDAMYWYRQDPGQGLRLIYYSQIVNDFQKGDIAEGYSVSREKKESFPLTVTSAQKNPTAFYLCASSAQGAHYGYTFGSGTRLTVV.

This clone came up once. J is TRBJ2-7 and V is TRBV4-1; D may be TRBD2 (5 bases). V was pared by 0 bases and J by 2 bases, with 17 bases between. The CDR3 has 17 residues. Germline V gene data show CDR1 as MGHRA and CDR2 as YSYEKL. CDR3 amino acids: CASSQDGGIGSAYEQYF. For the CDR3, the DNA is TGCGCCAGCAGCCAAGATGGAGGTATTGGCAGTGCCTACGAGCAGTACTTC.

In this sample, this clone turned up once. V usage is TRBV6-5 and J usage is TRBJ1-1; 7 bases map to TRBD1. CDR3 size: 14 residues. V shed 6 bases and J 1 base; nucleotides not matched to a gene: 5. Germline V lookup: CDR1 MNHEY, CDR2 SVGAGI. The CDR3 loop reads CASRHDRANTEAFF. The CDR3 nucleotides are TGTGCCAGCAGACACGACAGGGCGAACACTGAAGCTTTCTTT.

CDR3 amino acids: CASSPRQGAYGYTF. The CDR3 bases are TGTGCCAGCAGTCCTCGACAGGGGGCCTATGGCTACACCTTC. The J gene is TRBJ1-2, the V gene TRBV27; 10 nucleotides match TRBD1. Germline V gene data show CDR1 as MNHEY and CDR2 as SMNVEV (reference sequence). The CDR3 is made up of 14 amino acids. The ends lost 5 bases at V and 4 bases at J; junction bases unmatched: 4.

The chain combines TRBV29-1 with TRBJ1-3; a possible D gene is TRBD1 (6 bases). CDR1 and CDR2 from the germline V gene are SQVTM and ANQGSEA. V lost 4 bases and J 0 bases, leaving 10 bases between the germline ends. This CDR3 region has 14 residues. CDR3 region: CSVATGSSGNTIYF. CDR3 in DNA: TGCAGCGTTGCCACAGGGAGCTCTGGAAACACCATATATTTT.

V is TRBV5-4 and J is TRBJ2-1; 9 positions agree with TRBD1. This CDR3 is built from 14 residues. Germline V gene data show CDR1 as SGHNT and CDR2 as YYREEE (reference sequence). Germline trimming cut 5 bases from V and 5 bases from J; bases unmatched to any gene: 5. Here the CDR3 DNA reads TGTGCCAGCAGTCACCGGGACAGGGACAATGAGCAGTTCTTC. Its translation: CASSHRDRDNEQFF.

The rearrangement uses TRBV5-8 and TRBJ2-5; TRBD1 might be the D (5 bases). The V and J ends lost 3 bases and 4 bases respectively, with 10 bases between them. Germline V CDR1 and CDR2: SGHTS, YDEGEE. This CDR3 region has 13 residues. Written as DNA, the CDR3 is TGTGCCAGCAGCTACGGACAAATAGAGACCCAGTACTTC. Protein: CASSYGQIETQYF.

This clone has a single count. This chain joins TRBV25-1 and TRBJ2-5; tentatively, D is TRBD2 (6 bases). The germline gives CDR1 MGHDK, CDR2 SYGVNS. This CDR3 spans 14 amino acids. V lost 3 bases and J 5 bases, leaving 13 bases between the germline ends. In DNA form, the CDR3 reads TGTGCCAGCAGTGACAGACTAGGCGGGGAGACCCAGTACTTC. This encodes CASSDRLGGETQYF.

The CDR3 DNA reads TGTGCCTGGAGGGAGACAGGGGGCACAGATACGCAGTATTTT. Protein sequence: CAWRETGGTDTQYF. The chain employs TRBV30 and TRBJ2-3; TRBD1 matches 8 bases. From germline, CDR1 is GTSNPN and CDR2 SVGIG (reference sequence). V trimming: 3 bases; J trimming: 1 base; junction bases outside the gene matches: 3. The CDR3 covers 14 residues. The full variable domain, in which reference TRBV30 and TRBJ2-3 provide the parts outside the CDR3, is SQTIHQWPATLVQPVGSPLSLECTVEGTSNPNLYWYRQAAGRGLQLLFYSVGIGQISSEVPQNLSASRPQDRQFILSSKKLLLSDSGFYLCAWRETGGTDTQYFGPGTRLTVL.